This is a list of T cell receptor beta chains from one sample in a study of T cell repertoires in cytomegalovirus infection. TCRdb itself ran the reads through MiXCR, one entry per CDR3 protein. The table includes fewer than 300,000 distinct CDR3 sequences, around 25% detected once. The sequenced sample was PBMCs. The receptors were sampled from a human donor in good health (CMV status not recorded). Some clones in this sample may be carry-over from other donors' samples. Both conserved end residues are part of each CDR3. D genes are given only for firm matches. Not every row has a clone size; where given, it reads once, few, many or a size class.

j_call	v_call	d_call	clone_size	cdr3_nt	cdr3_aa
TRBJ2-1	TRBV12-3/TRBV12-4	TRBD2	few	TGTGCCAGCACCCAGGGACTAGCCTACAATGAGCAGTTCTTC	CASTQGLAYNEQFF
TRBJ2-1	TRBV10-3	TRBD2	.	TGTGCCATCAGTGAGGCAGGGACTACCTACAATGAGCAGTTCTTC	CAISEAGTTYNEQFF
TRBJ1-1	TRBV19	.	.	TGTGCCAGTAGTATATTCAGTGAAGCTTTCTTT	CASSIFSEAFF
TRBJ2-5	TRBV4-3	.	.	TGCGCCAGCAGCCAAGATACGGGAGCCCAAGAGACCCAGTACTTC	CASSQDTGAQETQYF
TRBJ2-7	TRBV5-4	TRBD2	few	TGTGCCAGCAGCTCTAGCGGGGGGTTCTCCTACGAGCAGTACTTC	CASSSSGGFSYEQYF
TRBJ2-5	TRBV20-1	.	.	TGCAGTGCTAGTGAGGGGATTAAAGAGACCCAGTACTTC	CSASEGIKETQYF
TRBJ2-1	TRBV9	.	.	TGTGCCAGCAGCGTAGGTAAGGGAGTCCCCTACAATGAGCAGTTCTTC	CASSVGKGVPYNEQFF
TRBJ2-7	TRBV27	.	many	TGTGCCAGCAGTTTATATTCGCAGGTAAACTACGAGCAGTACTTC	CASSLYSQVNYEQYF
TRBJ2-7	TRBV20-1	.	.	TGCAGTGCTAGTTCCCCCGGGGCCTACGAGCAGTACTTC	CSASSPGAYEQYF
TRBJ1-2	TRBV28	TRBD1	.	TGTGCCAGCAGTTTCTCGGACAGGGAAAACTATGGCTACACCTTC	CASSFSDRENYGYTF
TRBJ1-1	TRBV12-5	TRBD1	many	TGTGCTAGTGGTTTGGTACGGGGACAGGGTTTCACTGAAGCTTTCTTT	CASGLVRGQGFTEAFF
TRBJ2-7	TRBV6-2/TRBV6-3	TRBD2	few	TGTGCCAGCAAAAAAACTAGCGGGACGCTTGAGCAGTACTTC	CASKKTSGTLEQYF
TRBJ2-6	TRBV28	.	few	TGTGCCAGCAGTTCAGGGTTCTTTGGGGCCAACGTCCTGACTTTC	CASSSGFFGANVLTF
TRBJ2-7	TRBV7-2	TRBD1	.	TGTGCCAGCAGTTTCACAGGGGAATCGGACGAGCAGTACTTC	CASSFTGESDEQYF
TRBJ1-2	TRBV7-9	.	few	TGTGCCAGCAGCTTAAGGGGGGAACCCAACTATGGCTACACCTTC	CASSLRGEPNYGYTF
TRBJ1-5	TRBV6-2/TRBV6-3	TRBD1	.	TGTGCCAGCAGTTACTCGATAGGCCGGACAGGGAACCAGCCCCAGCATTTT	CASSYSIGRTGNQPQHF
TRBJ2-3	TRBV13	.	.	TGTGCCAGCAGTTCCCGACAGCCCGGTACGCAGTATTTT	CASSSRQPGTQYF
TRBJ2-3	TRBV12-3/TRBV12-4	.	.	TGTGCCAGCAGATTGACAAGGTTAAGCACAGATACGCAGTATTTT	CASRLTRLSTDTQYF
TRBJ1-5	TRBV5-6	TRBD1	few	TGTGCCAGCATCTTGTGGGGGTTGACAGGGACCAATCAGCCCCAGCATTTT	CASILWGLTGTNQPQHF
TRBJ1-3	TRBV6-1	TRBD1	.	TGTGCCAGCTGGGACAGGGTGGCCAACACCATATATTTT	CASWDRVANTIYF
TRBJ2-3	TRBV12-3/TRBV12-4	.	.	TGTGCCAGCAGGCGCGCCACAGGGTCTAGCACAGATACGCAGTATTTT	CASRRATGSSTDTQYF
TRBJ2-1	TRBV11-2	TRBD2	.	TGTGCCAGCACCCCCCAGCGGGGGCTCTACAATGAGCAGTTCTTC	CASTPQRGLYNEQFF
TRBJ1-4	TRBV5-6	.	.	TGTGCCAGCAGCGTACTACAGAGAAAACTGTTTTTT	CASSVLQRKLFF
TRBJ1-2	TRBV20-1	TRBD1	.	TGCAGTGCTAGAGATTCGACAGGGGCCGGCGGCTACACCTTC	CSARDSTGAGGYTF
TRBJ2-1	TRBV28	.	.	TGTGCCAGCAGTTTGGGCCGACCGCAACACATTGAGCAGTTCTTC	CASSLGRPQHIEQFF
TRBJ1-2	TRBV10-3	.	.	TGTGCCATCAGTGACCCGGTGGAGGCCTTAGCTAACTATGGCTACACCTTC	CAISDPVEALANYGYTF
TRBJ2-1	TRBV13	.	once	TGTGCCAGCAGCCCCGTGCCTTCCCTTTACAATGAGCAGTTCTTC	CASSPVPSLYNEQFF
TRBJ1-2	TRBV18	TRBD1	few	TGTGCCAGCTCACCCAGGGACAGCCTACTCTATGGCTACACCTTC	CASSPRDSLLYGYTF
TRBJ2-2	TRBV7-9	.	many	TGTGCCAGCAGGTACAGGGCCGGGGAGCTGTTTTTT	CASRYRAGELFF
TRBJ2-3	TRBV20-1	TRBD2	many	TGCAGTGCGCCCCGGGGGGGCAGCACAGATACGCAGTATTTT	CSAPRGGSTDTQYF
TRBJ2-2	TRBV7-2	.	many	TGTGCCAGCAGCTTAGTGGAGAAGGTTTGGAACACCGGGGAGCTGTTTTTT	CASSLVEKVWNTGELFF
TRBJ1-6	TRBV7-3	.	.	TGTGCCAGCTCACCTGGGGGGAATTCACCCCTCCACTTT	CASSPGGNSPLHF
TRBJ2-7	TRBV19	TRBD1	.	TGTGCCAGTAAGGACAGGGCGGATAGCGAGCAGTACTTC	CASKDRADSEQYF
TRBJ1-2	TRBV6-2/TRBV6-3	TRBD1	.	TGTGCCAGCAGCAATGACAGGGAGCGTGGCTACACCTTC	CASSNDRERGYTF
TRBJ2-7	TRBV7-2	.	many	TGTGCCAGCAGCTTATACAGGGAGGGCGAGCAGTACTTC	CASSLYREGEQYF
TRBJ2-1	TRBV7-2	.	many	TGTGCCAGCAGCCCATTGGGGGTATCCTACAATGAGCAGTTCTTC	CASSPLGVSYNEQFF
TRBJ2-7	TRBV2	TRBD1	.	TGTGCCAGCAGTGAAGGGGGACAGGGTATATACGAGCAGTACTTC	CASSEGGQGIYEQYF
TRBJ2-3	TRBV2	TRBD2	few	TGTGCCAGCACTCCGGGACTACCTACAGATACGCAGTATTTT	CASTPGLPTDTQYF
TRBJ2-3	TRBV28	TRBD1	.	TGTGCCAGCAGCACAGGGGGACAGAACACAGATACGCAGTATTTT	CASSTGGQNTDTQYF
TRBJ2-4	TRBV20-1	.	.	TGCAGTGCTAGAGAAGTACAGGGAAACATTCAGTACTTC	CSAREVQGNIQYF
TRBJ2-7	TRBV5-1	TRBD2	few	TGCGCCAGCAGCGCCTCCGGGACTAGTGAGGTCGAGCAGTACTTC	CASSASGTSEVEQYF
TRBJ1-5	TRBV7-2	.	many	TGTGCCAGCAGCCCACGGCGGGGGGCCAGGGACCAGCCCCAGCATTTT	CASSPRRGARDQPQHF
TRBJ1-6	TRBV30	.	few	TGTGCCTGGAAAGGCGGCAGGGGATATAATTCACCCCTCCACTTT	CAWKGGRGYNSPLHF
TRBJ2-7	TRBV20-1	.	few	TGCAGTGCTAGGGACTATAGGTACGAGCAGTACTTC	CSARDYRYEQYF
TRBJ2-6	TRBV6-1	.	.	TGTGCCAGCAGTGCGAGGGTTTTTGAAGGTTCTGGGGCCAACGTCCTGACTTTC	CASSARVFEGSGANVLTF
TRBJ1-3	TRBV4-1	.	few	TGCGCCAGCAGCCGCGAAACATCCCGAGGAAACACCATATATTTT	CASSRETSRGNTIYF
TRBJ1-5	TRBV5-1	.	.	TGCGCCAGCAGCTACGGGGCAGGTCAGCCCCAGCATTTT	CASSYGAGQPQHF
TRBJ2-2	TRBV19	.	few	TGTGCCAGTAGACAGGGTAGCGGCACCGGGGAGCTGTTTTTT	CASRQGSGTGELFF
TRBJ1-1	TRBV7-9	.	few	TGTGCCAGCAGCCCTCCGGGCCGGCATGAAGCTTTCTTT	CASSPPGRHEAFF
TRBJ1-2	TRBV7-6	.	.	TGTGCCAGCAGCTTAGCGAAGGTGGGCCTCTCCTCCTACTATGGCTACGCCTTC	CASSLAKVGLSSYYGYAF
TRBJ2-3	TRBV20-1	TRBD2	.	TGCAGTGCTAGGAGTCTAGCGGGGAAAAACACAGATACGCAGTATTTT	CSARSLAGKNTDTQYF
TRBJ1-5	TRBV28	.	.	TGTGCCAGCAGTTTGACGGTTCGGCAGCCCCAGCATTTT	CASSLTVRQPQHF
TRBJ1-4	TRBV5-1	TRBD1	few	TGCGCCAGCAGCTTGGGACAGGGGACTTCGGGGGAAAAACTGTTTTTT	CASSLGQGTSGEKLFF
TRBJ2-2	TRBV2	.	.	TGTGCCAGCGGCCGGACCCCGGCTGGCGGGGAGCTGTTTTTT	CASGRTPAGGELFF
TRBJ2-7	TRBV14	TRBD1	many	TGTGCCAGCAGCCAAGAACAGGGGGAAATTTACGAGCAGTACTTC	CASSQEQGEIYEQYF